The text below deals with one TCR beta chain. This clonotype was found a few times. The clone's antigen remains unknown. No quality values exist for individual bases; no much larger clone is one base distant. The library was generated by multiplex PCR. Sequencing was carried out with an Illumina HiSeq 4000. To build TCR beta libraries, CDR3 regions were amplified by Arm-PCR using iRepertoire HTBI primers. Before sequencing, the PCR products underwent gel purification. Under the source paper's analysis protocol: Gene usage analysis of CDR3 amino acid clonotypes relied on the roughly 60 TRBV and about 15 TRBJ segments identified across samples. COPE and FqMerger were used to merge filtered high-quality paired reads into contigs. BLAST was used to align contigs to IMGT TRBV, TRBD and TRBJ reference genes, and CDR3 was defined according to IMGT. Any clonotype with a frequency above 0.1% was classified as a highly expanded clone. Repertoire diversity was measured by Shannon entropy, and V-J evenness by the Gini coefficient. Clonotypes shared by more than one individual were considered public. TCRdb applied fastp at Q25 and MiXCR to the public reads, then kept only in-frame beta chains. Rows merge per CDR3 protein into single entries with the most common DNA and genes. The V and J calls were not made by the authors but by TCRdb's processing. The sample profile shows approximately 500,000 distinct CDR3 sequences; 20% to 25% of them were found once. Roughly 7.7% of the sample lies in the top ten.

The sample originates from a study of regulatory T cells in long-lasting Graves disease (dated by TCRdb to 2020 to 2023). Turning to the overall study: To count as having persistent Graves' disease, a patient had to have received antithyroid drug treatment for over 5 years with TSH receptor autoantibodies remaining persistently positive. The study was registered as a clinical trial and conducted in China. Persistent Graves' disease patients were compared with newly diagnosed Graves' disease patients by peripheral blood TCR sequencing and RNA sequencing. A total of about 33 samples underwent TCR sequencing, from about 13 patients with persistent Graves' disease and around 20 patients with newly diagnosed Graves' disease. Antithyroid drugs had been taken for approximately ten years on average by persistent Graves' disease patients in the clinical cohort.

According to the study, the label for this sample's time point signals: persistent/refractory GD, antithyroid drugs over 5 years with positive TRAb. For both TCR sequencing and RNA sequencing, RNA was extracted from PBMCs using TRIzol. The diagnosis of Graves' disease followed American Thyroid Association guidelines. Patients for the study were recruited at an endocrinology department in Xi'an, China. From each patient, around 9.3 milliliters of peripheral blood was collected into an EDTA anticoagulant tube. Ficoll Paque Plus density gradient separation was used to isolate PBMCs, and no additional T cell sorting was done. An Agilent 2100 Bioanalyzer and agarose gel were used to check RNA quality, while a NanoDrop 2000 measured RNA concentration. V is pruned by 4 bases and J by 4 bases, leaving 1 base of the junction without a gene match. For CDR1 and CDR2, the germline V gene lists SQVTM and ANQGSEA. The CDR3, cysteine through phenylalanine, is 12 amino acids long. The entry retains the CDR3 DNA only, 36 bases that are in frame from base 1.

Overall study results and their limits: Peripheral blood alone was examined, since thyroid tissue, which constituted the primary lesion, could not be accessed. TRBV28, TRBJ1-2 and TRBJ2-5 were preferentially used in persistent disease, while TRBV20-1 and TRBJ2-1 were favored in newly diagnosed disease. The authors noted that the small sample size was a limitation that may lower accuracy. Sequencing and analysis were restricted to the TCR beta chain. Patients with persistent disease shared more public clonotypes (roughly 2,900) than newly diagnosed patients did (roughly 970). Compared with newly diagnosed patients, persistent Graves' disease patients had lower TCR Shannon entropy and fewer highly expanded clones, which suggests clonal expansion.

The chain uses TRBV29-1 and TRBJ2-7; TRBD2 lines up with 10 middle nucleotides. The source is a female donor with Graves disease. Material: peripheral blood mononuclear cells (PBMCs), obtained when the disease was refractory, from a patient treated with antithyroid drugs. The CDR3 protein: CSVVTSGYEQYF. Here is the DNA: TGCAGCGTTGTGACTAGCGGGTACGAGCAGTACTTC.